Below are 21 T cell receptor beta chains sequenced from a single sample in a study of blood T cell repertoires in COVID-19. Repertoires were generated with immunoSEQ multiplex PCR, while TCRdb's copy carries only in-frame clones and drops some. Found here are roughly 150,000 clones, just over 90% of them singletons; the top ten hold roughly 5.3%. Sequencing was carried out using peripheral blood. These receptors were taken from a man aged 18 to 35 with COVID-19, enrolled during active disease.

On this clone: The junction and the germline gene differ at one end; a read error may be behind it. This chain connects TRBV14 to TRBJ1-4; D gene ambiguous. Germline CDR1 is SGHDN and CDR2 is FVKESK. CDR3 length equals 15 residues. CDR3: CASSQQTGLTEKLLF. In DNA form, the CDR3 reads TGTGCCAGCAGCCAACAGACCGGACTTACCGAAAAACTGCTTTTT.

Of note for this clone: Additional DNA sequences in this sample encode the identical CDR3. The CDR3 bases are TGTGCCAGCAGTTTAGGACAGACCTACGAGCAGTACTTC. The encoded protein is CASSLGQTYEQYF. The J gene is TRBJ2-7, the V gene TRBV12-3 or TRBV12-4; D possibly corresponds to TRBD1 (5 bases). V lost 1 base and J 2 bases, leaving 6 bases between the germline ends. The CDR3 is made up of 13 amino acids.

J is TRBJ2-2 and V is TRBV30; D might be TRBD2 (5 bases). The V end lost 8 bases, the J end lost 3 bases, and 16 bases lay between the germline ends. The CDR3 is 14 amino acids. Germline values: CDR1 GTSNPN, CDR2 SVGIG (reference sequence). The CDR3 DNA reads TGTGCCAAAAGAACCGGGATGGACACCGGGGAGCTGTTTTTT. This encodes CAKRTGMDTGELFF.

This chain joins TRBV7-2 and TRBJ2-2; D possibly corresponds to TRBD2 (6 bases). The germline V gene has CDR1 SGHTA and CDR2 FQGNSA. CDR3 size: 15 residues. V was shortened by 3 bases and J by 4 bases, with 12 bases between the two germline ends. The CDR3 DNA reads as TGTGCCAGCAGCTTCGGGGGAGCGGGCACCGGGGAGCTGTTTTTT. Its translation is CASSFGGAGTGELFF.

The DNA of the CDR3 is TGTGCCAGCAGTTCGACAGGGGGAACTAATGAAAAACTGTTTTTT. As protein: CASSSTGGTNEKLFF. The V call is TRBV6-5, the J call TRBJ1-4; 9 bases align to TRBD1. V was pared by 4 bases and J by 1 base, with 1 base of the junction left unmatched. The CDR3 is 15 amino acids. CDR1 is MNHEY and CDR2 is SVGAGI in the germline V gene.

The chain joins TRBV10-3 to TRBJ1-4; TRBD1 matches 9 bases. With V trimmed by 3 bases and J by 11 bases, 10 bases remained unmatched. The CDR3 covers 15 residues. Per germline, CDR1 ENHRY and CDR2 SYGVKD. The CDR3 loop is CAISEASGTGRKLFF. CDR3 DNA: TGTGCCATCAGTGAAGCATCCGGGACAGGGCGTAAACTGTTTTTT.

This clone has more than one count but fewer than ten. The V call is TRBV28, the J call TRBJ1-3; the D gene is possibly TRBD1 (5 bases). CDR1 and CDR2 from the germline V gene are MDHEN and SYDVKM. The CDR3 consists of 13 residues. Trimming shortened V by 5 bases and J by 2 bases, and 7 bases separated the two germline ends. CDR3 loop: CASSTGAGNTIYF. CDR3 sequence (DNA): TGTGCCAGCAGTACGGGGGCTGGAAACACCATATATTTT.

The chain has TRBV29-1 and TRBJ2-4; TRBD1 matches at 7 bases. The length of the CDR3 is 14 residues. Germline CDR1 is SQVTM and CDR2 is ANQGSEA. J gave up 3 bases and V 3 bases, and 5 bases lay outside the gene matches. CDR3 in amino acids: CSVEVGQIKNIQYF. The CDR3 bases are TGCAGCGTTGAGGTGGGACAGATCAAAAACATTCAGTACTTC.

The chain uses TRBV9 and TRBJ2-1, with D tentatively TRBD2 (6 bases). CDR1 is SGDLS and CDR2 is YYNGEE in the germline V gene. The germline V and J ends were trimmed by 0 bases and 8 bases, with 12 bases remaining between them. The CDR3 runs to 14 residues. The CDR3 bases are TGTGCCAGCAGCGTAGAAGGGACTGGCTATGAGCAGTTCTTC. This sequence encodes CASSVEGTGYEQFF.

The J gene is TRBJ2-1, the V gene TRBV2; the match to TRBD1 covers 7 bases. CDR1 is SNHLY and CDR2 is FYNNEI in the germline V gene. Losses at the gene ends were 9 bases for V and 8 bases for J; bases not matched to a gene: 13. The CDR3 runs to 14 residues. The CDR3: CARLAGGDRHEQFF. The CDR3 nucleotides are TGTGCCAGACTGGCAGGGGGAGACCGTCATGAGCAGTTCTTC. Using reference TRBV2 and TRBJ2-1 for the parts outside the CDR3, the full variable domain is EPEVTQTPSHQVTQMGQEVILRCVPISNHLYFYWYRQILGQKVEFLVSFYNNEISEKSEIFDDQFSVERPDGSNFTLKIRSTKLEDSAMYFCARLAGGDRHEQFFGPGTRLTVL.

The CDR3 spells CATGQAAGNTIYF. The CDR3 DNA is TGTGCCACCGGACAAGCAGCTGGAAACACCATATATTTT. The chain is built from TRBV25-1 and TRBJ1-3; D possibly corresponds to TRBD1 (5 bases). CDR1 MGHDK and CDR2 SYGVNS come from the germline V gene. The CDR3 runs to 13 residues. With 10 bases removed from V and 2 bases from J, the gap between germline ends came to 12 bases.

The chain joins TRBV6-2 or TRBV6-3 to TRBJ2-3; tentatively, D is TRBD1 (5 bases). V lost 2 bases to trimming and J lost 5 bases, with 11 bases between them. This CDR3 is built from 14 residues. Germline loops: CDR1 MNHEY, CDR2 SVGEGT. The CDR3 DNA follows: TGTGCCAGCAGTTACATCGACAGAGAAGATACGCAGTATTTT. Protein product: CASSYIDREDTQYF.

The chain links TRBV4-2 to TRBJ2-2, with 16 bases aligning to TRBD2. The CDR3 is made up of 16 amino acids. Losses at the gene ends were 4 bases for V and 6 bases for J; bases not matched to a gene: 2. The germline CDR1 and CDR2 sequences are LGHNA and YNFKEQ. Here the CDR3 DNA reads TGTGCCAGCAGCCCGGGACTAGCGGGAGGGTCCGGGGAGCTGTTTTTT. Protein: CASSPGLAGGSGELFF.

This sequence joins TRBV4-1 and TRBJ2-1; 8 nucleotides match TRBD2. Trimming took 0 bases from V and 12 from J; bases not matched to a gene: 10. The CDR3 runs 15 residues. Germline V gene data show CDR1 as MGHRA and CDR2 as YSYEKL. The CDR3, as DNA: TGCGCCAGCAGCCAAGAACTAGCGGACCGCCTTGGGCAGTTCTTC. It encodes CASSQELADRLGQFF.

V is TRBV4-1 and J is TRBJ2-1, with 8 bases identical to TRBD1. This CDR3 has 16 residues. J was trimmed by 4 bases and V by 3 bases; bases with no gene match: 8. Germline V gene lookup returns CDR1 MGHRA and CDR2 YSYEKL. The CDR3 DNA reads as TGCGCCAGCAGCCAGACCTCAGGGGGCGCTTACAATGAGCAGTTCTTC. Its protein is CASSQTSGGAYNEQFF.

This chain joins TRBV28 and TRBJ2-6, with D possibly being TRBD2 (5 bases). V shed 3 bases and J shed 0 bases, with 12 bases lying between them. The CDR3 length is 17 residues. Germline CDR1 reads MDHEN; CDR2 reads SYDVKM. The CDR3 sequence: CASSFTGISSGANVLTF. The DNA of the CDR3 is TGTGCCAGCAGTTTTACGGGGATCAGCTCTGGGGCCAACGTCCTGACTTTC.

The rearrangement joins TRBV12-3 or TRBV12-4 to TRBJ1-1, with TRBD1 matching 7 bases. This CDR3 has 13 residues. Trimming took 3 bases from V and 4 from J; bases not matched to a gene: 2. CDR3 loop: CASSLTGTTEAFF. The CDR3 DNA is TGTGCCAGCAGTTTGACAGGGACCACTGAAGCTTTCTTT.

The V gene is TRBV24-1, the J gene TRBJ2-2, with 10 bases aligning to TRBD2. Germline V gene sequence: CDR1 KGHDR, CDR2 SFDVKD. The trim removed 4 bases at V and 1 base at J, leaving 5 bases unmatched. The CDR3 runs 17 residues. The CDR3 DNA sequence: TGTGCCACCAGTGACCCACGGACTAGCGGGAACACCGGGGAGCTGTTTTTT. Its protein is CATSDPRTSGNTGELFF.

In DNA form, the CDR3 reads TGTGCCAGTAGTTCCGGGACAGGGGCCTACGAGCAGTACTTC. Residues: CASSSGTGAYEQYF. V is TRBV19 and J is TRBJ2-7; 10 bases are a match to TRBD1. With V trimmed by 5 bases and J by 2 bases, 3 bases remained unmatched. The CDR3 length is 14 residues. Per germline, CDR1 LNHDA and CDR2 SQIVND (reference sequence).

This clone was observed a handful of times. The V gene is TRBV9, the J gene TRBJ1-2; TRBD1 might be the D (5 bases). The CDR3 length is 16 residues. The germline gives CDR1 SGDLS, CDR2 YYNGEE. The V and J ends lost 0 bases and 2 bases respectively, with 14 bases between them. For the CDR3, the DNA is TGTGCCAGCAGCGTAGCTGGTGCAGGGTGGAACTATGGCTACACCTTC. The encoded protein is CASSVAGAGWNYGYTF.

As for this clone: The limits of the CDR3 on the DNA are not certain, so only TCRdb's listed CDR3 is given. The chain joins TRBV7-2 to TRBJ2-1; the tabulated D call, TRBD2, remains unverified against the DNA. Ends included, the CDR3 has 12 residues. Germline V CDR1 and CDR2: SGHTA, FQGNSA. CDR3 residues: CASSSEVGRGIF.